One and the same sample provided the 27 T cell receptor beta chains below, sequenced in a study of blood T cell repertoires in COVID-19. Generated by immunoSEQ multiplex PCR, the TCRdb table keeps only in-frame clones and is missing some. The sample holds hundreds of thousands of clones, more than 75% seen once. Sequencing input: PBMCs or T cells enriched from blood (not recorded which). Receptor source: a man aged 35 to 55 in a cohort exposed to, infected with or recovered from COVID-19 (not recorded which).

V is TRBV7-9 and J is TRBJ1-1; 7 bases are shared with TRBD1. V shed 5 bases, J shed 8 bases, and the junction held 11 bases outside the gene matches. Germline CDR1 SEHNR, CDR2 FQNEAQ (reference sequence). The CDR3 spans 14 residues. The CDR3 sequence is CASSRSGTDNEAFF. CDR3 nucleotides: TGTGCCAGCAGCAGGTCCGGGACAGACAACGAAGCTTTCTTT.

This clone was picked up one time. J is TRBJ2-5 and V is TRBV19; 9 bases map to TRBD2. This CDR3 comprises 15 residues. CDR1 and CDR2 (germline): LNHDA, SQIVND (reference sequence). V was clipped by 6 bases and J by 2 bases; unmatched bases: 7. The chain's CDR3 is CASREIAGVQETQYF. The CDR3 nucleotides are TGTGCCAGTAGAGAGATAGCGGGAGTTCAAGAGACCCAGTACTTC. The variable domain in full, with the rest retrieved from reference TRBV19 and TRBJ2-5, is DGGITQSPKYLFRKEGQNVTLSCEQNLNHDAMYWYRQDPGQGLRLIYYSQIVNDFQKGDIAEGYSVSREKKESFPLTVTSAQKNPTAFYLCASREIAGVQETQYFGPGTRLLVL.

J is TRBJ2-7 and V is TRBV9; D gene ambiguous. Per the germline V gene, CDR1 is SGDLS and CDR2 is YYNGEE. The CDR3 is 13 residues long. V gave up 3 bases and J gave up 0 bases, with 7 bases separating them. In DNA, the CDR3 is TGTGCCAGCAGCGCCCACAGCTCCTACGAGCAGTACTTC. Protein sequence: CASSAHSSYEQYF.

V and J are TRBV30 and TRBJ2-3, with a possible D match to TRBD1 (5 bases). Germline CDR1 reads GTSNPN; CDR2 reads SVGIG (reference sequence). V dropped 4 bases and J dropped 0 bases, with 8 bases sitting between them. CDR3 length: 13 residues. CDR3 in amino acids: CAWMGLSTDTQYF. CDR3 DNA sequence: TGTGCCTGGATGGGGCTGAGCACAGATACGCAGTATTTT.

The gene calls are TRBV5-5 and TRBJ2-2, with TRBD2 matching over 10 bases. CDR3 length: 16 amino acids. CDR1 SGHKS and CDR2 YYEKEE come from the germline V gene (reference sequence). Unmatched junction bases numbered 5, after V lost 0 bases and J lost 6 bases. CDR3 nucleotide sequence: TGTGCCAGCAGCTTGGGACTAGCGGGTCGGGCCGGGGAGCTGTTTTTT. This sequence encodes CASSLGLAGRAGELFF.

The chain carries TRBV3-1 (or the pseudogene TRBV3-2) and TRBJ2-6, with 8 bases that match TRBD1. V shed 0 bases and J 0 bases; nucleotides not matched to a gene: 4. In germline, CDR1 is LGHDT, CDR2 YNNKEL (reference sequence). The CDR3 spans 18 residues. CDR3 DNA sequence: TGTGCCAGCAGCCAAGAGGGGACAGGCTCCTCTGGGGCCAACGTCCTGACTTTC. Protein product: CASSQEGTGSSGANVLTF.

The genes are TRBV5-1 and TRBJ2-4, with D perhaps TRBD2 (5 bases). Germline-derived CDR1 and CDR2 are SGHRS and YFSETQ. CDR3 size: 13 residues. V was trimmed by 1 base and J by 8 bases, leaving 10 bases between them. The CDR3 spells CASSLYRGDIQYF. DNA of the CDR3: TGCGCCAGCAGCTTGTATCGGGGAGACATTCAGTACTTC.

The chain carries TRBV15 and TRBJ1-1, with D tentatively TRBD1 (6 bases). The CDR3 spans 17 residues. Between the trimmed V and J ends, which lost 1 base and 1 base, there was a span of 16 bases. Germline CDR1 is LNHNV and CDR2 is YYDKDF (reference sequence). The CDR3 DNA is TGTGCCACCAGCAGAGTGGGCAGGGGAGATGGGAACACTGAAGCTTTCTTT. It encodes CATSRVGRGDGNTEAFF.

This clone was recorded once. This sequence joins TRBV10-2 and TRBJ2-7; 7 bases align to TRBD2. Trimming at V came to 7 bases and at J to 0 bases, leaving 9 bases not matched to a gene. Germline V lookup: CDR1 WSHSY, CDR2 SAAADI. The CDR3 has 15 residues. CDR3 nucleotides: TGCGCCAGCATCGAGACTAGCAAGAGCTCCTACGAGCAGTACTTC. Translating gives CASIETSKSSYEQYF.

The V and J genes are TRBV10-3 and TRBJ2-3, with 7 bases lining up with TRBD2. The germline V gene has CDR1 ENHRY and CDR2 SYGVKD. Unmatched junction bases numbered 3, after V lost 6 bases and J lost 0 bases. CDR3 length: 14 residues. The CDR3 loop is CAISPGLSTDTQYF. DNA for the CDR3: TGTGCCATCAGCCCGGGACTAAGCACAGATACGCAGTATTTT.

The rearrangement joins TRBV18 to TRBJ2-1, with D maybe TRBD2 (5 bases). Germline CDR1 and CDR2: KGHSH and LQKENI. V lost 0 bases to trimming and J lost 4 bases, with 13 bases between them. This CDR3 has 16 amino acids. The CDR3 coding sequence is TGTGCCAGCTCACCACCGAGGGCGGATAAATACAATGAGCAGTTCTTC. Encoded protein: CASSPPRADKYNEQFF.

In its sample, this clone was seen a few times. The chain employs TRBV30 and TRBJ2-2; a possible D gene is TRBD1 (5 bases). Per the germline V gene, CDR1 is GTSNPN and CDR2 is SVGIG (reference sequence). The CDR3 has 14 residues. Trimming took off 4 bases at V and 1 base at J, with 10 bases between the two ends. The CDR3 reads CAWKPGMNTGELFF. In DNA, the CDR3 is TGTGCCTGGAAGCCAGGGATGAACACCGGGGAGCTGTTTTTT.

In its sample, this clone was seen once. The chain uses TRBV2 and TRBJ2-1, with 7 positions matching TRBD2. The V gene's germline CDR1 is SNHLY and CDR2 FYNNEI. With 2 bases clipped from V and 1 base from J, the junction kept 2 bases outside the gene matches. This CDR3 region has 15 residues. DNA for the CDR3: TGTGCCAGCAGTGAACGGGGGGAGTCCTACAATGAGCAGTTCTTC. This gives the protein CASSERGESYNEQFF. Drawing the rest from reference TRBV2 and TRBJ2-1, the complete variable domain is EPEVTQTPSHQVTQMGQEVILRCVPISNHLYFYWYRQILGQKVEFLVSFYNNEISEKSEIFDDQFSVERPDGSNFTLKIRSTKLEDSAMYFCASSERGESYNEQFFGPGTRLTVL.

The gene calls are TRBV7-2 and TRBJ2-1; TRBD1 matches 7 bases. The CDR3 is made up of 13 amino acids. CDR1 and CDR2 (germline): SGHTA, FQGNSA. Unmatched junction bases numbered 6, after V lost 5 bases and J lost 8 bases. Here the CDR3 reads CASSMDRLDEQFF. The CDR3 nucleotides are TGTGCCAGCAGCATGGACAGGTTGGATGAGCAGTTCTTC.

The chain combines TRBV11-2 with TRBJ1-6; 9 bases map to TRBD1. Trimming took 4 bases from V and 10 from J; bases not matched to a gene: 8. This CDR3 has 15 amino acids. Germline CDR1 reads SGHAT; CDR2 reads FQNNGV. CDR3 residues: CASSYRGTGNSPLHF. The CDR3 DNA is TGTGCCAGCAGCTACCGCGGGACAGGGAACTCACCCCTCCACTTT.

The rearrangement uses TRBV3-1 (or the pseudogene TRBV3-2) and TRBJ1-1, with a weak D call TRBD1 (5 bases). Germline V CDR1 and CDR2: LGHDT, YNNKEL (reference sequence). CDR3 length equals 16 residues. The ends were cut back, 1 base at V and 5 bases at J, with 17 bases in the middle. The CDR3 DNA follows: TGTGCCAGCAGCCAAGGGTTCGGGGGTCGAGAAACTGAAGCTTTCTTT. Amino acid sequence: CASSQGFGGRETEAFF.

V and J are TRBV2 and TRBJ2-2, with 7 bases fitting TRBD1. The CDR3 has 15 amino acids. Losses at the gene ends were 6 bases for V and 4 bases for J; bases not matched to a gene: 8. The germline CDR1 and CDR2 sequences are SNHLY and FYNNEI. DNA for the CDR3: TGTGCCAGCAGGGCCCTACAGGGGATCACCGGGGAGCTGTTTTTT. This codes for CASRALQGITGELFF.

The chain is built from TRBV29-1 and TRBJ1-4; TRBD1 might be the D (6 bases). The CDR3 runs 14 residues. Between the trimmed V and J ends, which lost 4 bases and 2 bases, there was a span of 11 bases. Germline values: CDR1 SQVTM, CDR2 ANQGSEA. DNA of the CDR3: TGCAGCGTTGGGCTGGGGGCCACTAATGAAAAACTGTTTTTT. Protein sequence: CSVGLGATNEKLFF.

The chain employs TRBV5-1 and TRBJ2-3, with D perhaps matching TRBD2 (7 bases). V was trimmed by 4 bases and J by 9 bases, leaving 18 bases between them. CDR1 is SGHRS, CDR2 YFSETQ, per germline. CDR3 length: 14 amino acids. This chain's CDR3 is CASSPPQQGGTQYF. The CDR3 bases are TGCGCCAGCAGCCCGCCGCAACAGGGAGGGACGCAGTATTTT.

The rearrangement uses TRBV27 and TRBJ1-2; D might be TRBD1 (5 bases). Germline CDR1 is MNHEY and CDR2 is SMNVEV (reference sequence). The length of the CDR3 is 13 residues. Deletions cut 5 bases from V and 0 bases from J, with 7 bases between. CDR3 amino acids: CASSDRSNYGYTF. The CDR3 DNA is TGTGCCAGCAGTGACAGATCTAACTATGGCTACACCTTC.

V gene TRBV18 combines with J gene TRBJ1-1, with D perhaps matching TRBD1 (5 bases). Germline V gives CDR1 KGHSH, CDR2 LQKENI. The V and J ends lost 3 bases and 2 bases respectively, with 10 bases between them. The CDR3 totals 14 residues. CDR3 sequence: CASSPTEKNTEAFF. As DNA, the CDR3 is TGTGCCAGCTCACCGACAGAGAAAAACACTGAAGCTTTCTTT.

The rearrangement joins TRBV18 to TRBJ1-6; D unclear. Trimming cost V 1 base and J 6 bases, with 7 bases left between them. There are 14 residues in the CDR3. Germline assignment: CDR1 KGHSH and CDR2 LQKENI. Written as DNA, the CDR3 is TGTGCCAGCTCACCACTCCGGGGTAATTCACCCCTCCACTTT. Translated, it gives CASSPLRGNSPLHF.

V usage is TRBV18 and J usage is TRBJ2-7, with D possibly matching TRBD1 (6 bases). V was trimmed by 4 bases and J by 3 bases, leaving 13 bases between them. Germline V gene sequence: CDR1 KGHSH, CDR2 LQKENI. This CDR3 contains 14 residues. The CDR3 loop reads CASSLQDSFYEQYF. DNA of the CDR3: TGTGCCAGCTCACTTCAGGACAGCTTCTACGAGCAGTACTTC.

The chain has TRBV7-2 and TRBJ2-5; 10 positions match TRBD2. Trimming removed 1 base from V and 2 bases from J; junction bases left unmatched: 4. CDR1 and CDR2 from the germline V gene are SGHTA and FQGNSA. The CDR3 totals 16 residues. This chain's CDR3 is CASSLGGLALQETQYF. Written as DNA, the CDR3 is TGTGCCAGCAGCTTAGGGGGACTAGCGTTACAAGAGACCCAGTACTTC.

The chain has TRBV25-1 and TRBJ1-2; the D gene is possibly TRBD1 (5 bases). V was clipped by 4 bases and J by 4 bases, with 13 bases between them. Germline V CDR1 and CDR2: MGHDK, SYGVNS. The CDR3 extends over 14 amino acids. This CDR3 reads CASSATGSPYGYTF. CDR3 in DNA: TGTGCCAGCAGTGCTACAGGTTCCCCCTATGGCTACACCTTC.

The chain couples TRBV5-4 to TRBJ1-1; a possible D gene is TRBD1 (5 bases). The length of the CDR3 is 16 residues. Trimming pared 3 bases from V and 8 bases from J, leaving 23 bases between. CDR1 SGHNT and CDR2 YYREEE come from the germline V gene (reference sequence). As DNA, the CDR3 is TGTGCCAGCAGCTCCTCCGGGGTGCTCGCGGGGGTCGAAGCTTTCTTT. Its translation: CASSSSGVLAGVEAFF.

The chain carries TRBV19 and TRBJ1-2, with D uncertain. V was shortened by 2 bases and J by 0 bases, with 13 bases between the two germline ends. Germline CDR1 LNHDA, CDR2 SQIVND (reference sequence). The CDR3 spans 16 residues. The CDR3 region is CASSIRSNTANYGYTF. The CDR3 DNA follows: TGTGCCAGTAGTATACGATCAAACACAGCTAACTATGGCTACACCTTC.